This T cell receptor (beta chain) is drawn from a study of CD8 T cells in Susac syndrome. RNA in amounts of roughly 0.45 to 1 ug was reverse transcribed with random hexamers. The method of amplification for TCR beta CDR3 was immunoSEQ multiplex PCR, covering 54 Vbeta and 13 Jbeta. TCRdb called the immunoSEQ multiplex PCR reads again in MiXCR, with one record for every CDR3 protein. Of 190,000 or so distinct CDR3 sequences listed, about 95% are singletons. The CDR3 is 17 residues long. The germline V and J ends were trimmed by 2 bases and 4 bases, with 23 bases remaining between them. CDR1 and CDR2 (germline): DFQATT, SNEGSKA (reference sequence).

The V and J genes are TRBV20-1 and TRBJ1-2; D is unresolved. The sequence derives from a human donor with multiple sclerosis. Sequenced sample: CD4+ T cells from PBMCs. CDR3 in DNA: TGCAGTGCTAGAATTAGAGGGCAGACTACAGAGGGCTATGGCTACACCTTC. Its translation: CSARIRGQTTEGYGYTF.